Below, 5 T cell receptor beta chains from the same sample are listed, as sequenced in a study of blood T cell repertoires in COVID-19. Sequencing used immunoSEQ multiplex PCR; TCRdb keeps in-frame clones, though not all of them. The repertoire holds about 250,000 clones, approximately 89% seen once, with 5% to 6.5% in the top ten. The sequenced sample was peripheral blood. These receptors originate from a woman aged 25 to 39 with COVID-19, enrolled during active disease.

The rearrangement joins TRBV5-1 to TRBJ2-5; TRBD1 agrees at 8 bases. The junction had 12 bases not matched to a gene; V was cut back by 1 base and J by 4 bases. Germline lookup yields CDR1 SGHRS and CDR2 YFSETQ. The CDR3 has 17 amino acids. CDR3 sequence reads: CASSLPLGQGAGETQYF. In DNA form, the CDR3 reads TGCGCCAGCAGCTTGCCCCTGGGTCAGGGGGCAGGAGAGACCCAGTACTTC. Looking up the rest from reference TRBV5-1 and TRBJ2-5 gives the full variable domain: KAGVTQTPRYLIKTRGQQVTLSCSPISGHRSVSWYQQTPGQGLQFLFEYFSETQRNKGNFPGRFSGRQFSNSRSEMNVSTLELGDSALYLCASSLPLGQGAGETQYFGPGTRLLVL.

As to this clone: At one end, the junction sequence differs from germline, possibly due to a read error. The chain uses TRBV6-2 or TRBV6-3 and TRBJ1-3; no clear D. The CDR3 covers 12 residues. CDR1 and CDR2 (germline): MNHEY, SVGEGT. The chain's CDR3 is CASSYPGRARNF. The CDR3, as DNA: TGTGCCAGCAGTTACCCGGGGAGGGCGAGGAATTTT.

The chain carries TRBV15 and TRBJ1-4, with 8 bases identical to TRBD1. In germline, CDR1 is LNHNV, CDR2 YYDKDF (reference sequence). The CDR3 length is 14 residues. V was pared by 1 base and J by 8 bases, with 3 bases of the junction left unmatched. DNA of the CDR3: TGTGCCACCAGCAGAGGGACAGGGAACGAAAAACTGTTTTTT. Translation: CATSRGTGNEKLFF.

The V call is TRBV7-8, the J call TRBJ1-5; tentatively, D is TRBD1 (6 bases). V was pared by 4 bases and J by 4 bases, with 8 bases between. Germline assignment: CDR1 SGHVS and CDR2 FQNEAQ. The CDR3 runs to 13 residues. In nucleotides, the CDR3 is TGTGCCAGCAGCTCCGGACAGAATCAGCCCCAGCATTTT. This translates into CASSSGQNQPQHF.

This clone is a singleton in its sample. The chain uses TRBV7-9 and TRBJ2-2, with 7 bases aligning to TRBD1. This CDR3 region has 15 residues. CDR1 and CDR2 (germline): SEHNR, FQNEAQ (reference sequence). V was pared by 5 bases and J by 2 bases, with 5 bases of the junction left unmatched. This chain's CDR3 is CASSLTGINTGELFF. CDR3 DNA sequence: TGTGCCAGCAGCCTGACAGGGATAAACACCGGGGAGCTGTTTTTT.